This entry concerns a single T cell receptor (beta chain). The antigen is not known. TCRdb keeps only in-frame clones here, not all; method: immunoSEQ multiplex PCR. The sample includes under 20,000 clones, 80% to 90% of them seen just once. The source of the sample is a study of somatic mutations in cytotoxic T cells in rheumatoid arthritis. Study background: Nearly 100% purity was obtained when some V beta antibody-stained T-cell populations were flow-sorted; these included V beta1+ cells sequenced for TCRB. Overall study findings and caveats: More than 20% of CD8+ cells belonged to the largest clone in about an eighth of the 65 patients. Unknown were the antigen targets of the expanded CD8+ clones.

The CDR3 extends over 13 amino acids. Germline loops: CDR1 PRHDT, CDR2 FYEKMQ (reference sequence). The V segment lost 5 bases and the J segment 6 bases; nucleotides outside the gene matches: 7. Among the healthy controls, all of them blood donors, the median age was 56 years (range about 21-75) and around 60% were female. Sequenced input: CD8+ T cells sorted from blood. V and J are TRBV13 and TRBJ2-7; the match to TRBD1 covers 7 bases. This receptor was identified in a man aged 35-49 years in good health. The CDR3, as DNA: TGTGCCAGCAGCCCGGGACAGTTGGCCGAGCAGTACTTC. It codes for CASSPGQLAEQYF.